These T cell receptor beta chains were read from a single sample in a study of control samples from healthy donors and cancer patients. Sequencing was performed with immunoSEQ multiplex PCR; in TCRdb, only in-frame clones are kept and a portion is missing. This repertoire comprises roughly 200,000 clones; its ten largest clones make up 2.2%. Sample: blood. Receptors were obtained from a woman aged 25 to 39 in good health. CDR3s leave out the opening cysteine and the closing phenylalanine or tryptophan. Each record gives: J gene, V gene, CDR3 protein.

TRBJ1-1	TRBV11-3	ASSLGTEAF
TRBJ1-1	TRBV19	ASSWDRIENTEAF
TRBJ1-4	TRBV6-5	ASTLSPGEKLF
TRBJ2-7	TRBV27	ASSFTYSLNRDYEQY
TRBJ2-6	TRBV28	ASSPMTFAAVTGANVLT
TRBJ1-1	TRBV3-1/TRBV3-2	ASSQDPGTEAF
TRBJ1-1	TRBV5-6	ASSLVNTEAF
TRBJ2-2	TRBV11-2	ASSAIRTDITGELF
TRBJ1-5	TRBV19	ASTPGTGGSNQPQH
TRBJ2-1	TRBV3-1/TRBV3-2	ASSQWGAENNEQF
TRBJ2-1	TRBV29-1	SVDPARGAYNEQF
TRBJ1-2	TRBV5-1	ASSLAVRGDYGYT
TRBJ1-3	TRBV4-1	ASSQGPDRRSGNTIY
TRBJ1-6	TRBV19	ATKGQAAITSYNSPLH
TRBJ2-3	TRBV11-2	ASSFERGGTDTQY
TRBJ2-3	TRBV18	ASSPSVSTDTQY
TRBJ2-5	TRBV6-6	ASSFRGGGLETQY
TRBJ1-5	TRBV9	ASSAGTGNQPQH
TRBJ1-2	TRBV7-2	ASSSRGQAGYGYT
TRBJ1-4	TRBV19	ASSMTVNEKLF
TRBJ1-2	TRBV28	ASSPGQGMNYGYT
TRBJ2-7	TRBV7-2	ASSNAMAAGEQY
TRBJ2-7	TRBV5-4	ASHFSGLAGVYEQY
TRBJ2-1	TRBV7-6	ASSLVGRGNEQF
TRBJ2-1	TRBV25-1	ASSERTSGYNEQF
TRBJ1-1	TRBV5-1	ASSLDRGNTEAF